This T cell receptor (beta chain) was found in a study of sequential checkpoint blockade in melanoma. Looking at the study overall: Arm A got nivolumab then ipilimumab; arm B the reverse, 1:1. Both treatment sequences were followed by maintenance nivolumab.

Treatment denoted: randomized to nivolumab then ipilimumab (arm A) or the reverse (arm B). None of the patients previously received DNA-damaging chemotherapy. From thawed PBMCs, live CD3+CD8+ cells negative for CD19 and CD56 were sorted. CDR1 and CDR2 (germline): LNHDA, SQIVND (reference sequence). The V end was cut by 11 bases, the J end by 0 bases, with 10 bases between. The CDR3 has 13 residues. Measured with immunoSEQ multiplex PCR; TCRdb has only the in-frame clones, and not every one. The repertoire holds roughly 30,000 clones, with more than 70% as singletons. The chain joins TRBV19 to TRBJ2-2; D perhaps matches TRBD1 (5 bases). This specimen was CD8+ T cells sorted from blood (inferred from file names), taken from a patient given nivolumab and ipilimumab in sequence. This receptor was identified in a human donor with melanoma. The CDR3 coding sequence is TGTGCCTCTTGGACACCGAACACCGGGGAGCTGTTTTTT. It yields the protein CASWTPNTGELFF.